This T cell receptor beta chain was observed in a study of shared clonotypes between healthy human individuals. Clones were sequenced by immunoSEQ multiplex PCR, and TCRdb holds only the in-frame ones, with some missing. The profile shows 2.5 million or so clones, about 92% of them singletons. Per the germline V gene, CDR1 is LNHDA and CDR2 is SQIVND (reference sequence). The CDR3 extends over 16 amino acids. V lost 3 bases and J 0 bases, leaving 9 bases between the germline ends. Sequenced: naive CD4+ T cells sorted from blood. Subset given: CD45RA+ positively selected. The clonotype comes from a man between 18 and 35 years old in good health. This chain links TRBV19 with TRBJ1-6; tentatively, D is TRBD1 (5 bases). As DNA, the CDR3 is TGTGCCAGTAGTATGGGCGGGGGCTCCTATAATTCACCCCTCCACTTT. The encoded protein is CASSMGGGSYNSPLHF.